This T cell receptor (beta chain) came from a study of identical twins. Study observations and caveats: These conclusions were based on statistical analysis (cross-sectional, not following the same donors).

Template switching, a step in the protocol, added a universal primer site, and cDNA carried unique molecular identifiers. TCRdb re-called the 5' RACE reads through MiXCR, storing one row per CDR3 protein. Of about 300,000 distinct CDR3 sequences in the sample, roughly 12% were seen once. This clonotype was detected ten times or more. As yet, its antigen is unknown. These data are also associated with another study on yellow fever vaccine responses in identical twins. That source notes: Twins' vaccine T cell responses reportedly seemed partly convergent and partly personalized.

The specimen sequenced was CD8+ T cells sorted from blood. The receptor was isolated from a woman aged 18-35 years in good health.

DNA of the CDR3: TGCGCCAGCAGCTTGGAGACGGCCTACACTGAAGCTTTCTTT. Its translation: CASSLETAYTEAFF. V and J are TRBV5-1 and TRBJ1-1; D ambiguous. Trimming pared 0 bases from V and 3 bases from J, leaving 9 bases between. Germline V CDR1 and CDR2: SGHRS, YFSETQ. The CDR3 contains 14 residues. The variable domain in full, completed from reference TRBV5-1 and TRBJ1-1, reads KAGVTQTPRYLIKTRGQQVTLSCSPISGHRSVSWYQQTPGQGLQFLFEYFSETQRNKGNFPGRFSGRQFSNSRSEMNVSTLELGDSALYLCASSLETAYTEAFFGQGTRLTVV.